This T cell receptor (beta chain) was found in a study of molecular identifiers for immune sequencing clone quantification (dated by TCRdb to between 2018 and 2020). About the full investigation: For a replicate experiment, RNA from 20,000 or 100,000 naive CD8 T cells was divided into five aliquots, and four of the five aliquots were sequenced. This methods study benchmarked molecular-identifier clustering-based TCR repertoire sequencing (MIDCIRS) and TCR RNA copy counting, using CD8 T cells to do so.

The library was generated by PCR. The data were produced on a NextSeq 500. Bulk TCR libraries were made following a previously described method, with the TCR primers given in Table S5. Purification of total RNA was performed with the Qiagen AllPrep DNA/RNA kit. Reads from multiple sequencing runs of the same library were pooled before analysis. The study's own analysis went as follows. Reads were retained only if their TCR constant sequence matched exactly, and those retained reads were trimmed to 150 nt and grouped according to their 12-nt molecular barcodes. Reads in each barcode group were sub-clustered using a 15% Levenshtein threshold, and a quality-weighted consensus sequence was built for each RNA molecule. Non-functional sequences were excluded, and lower-count sequences lying one edit away from another sequence were also excluded. On the basis of fitting two negative binomial distributions, barcode sub-clusters with fewer than 20% of the maximum read count were discarded. TCRdb ran its own pipeline on the public reads, namely fastp trimming at Q25 and MiXCR clone calling, and kept in-frame beta chains. Here each entry gathers all rows of one CDR3 protein and keeps the most common genes and DNA. The V and J calls, along with clone size, are taken from TCRdb and not from the paper's own processing. This sample holds 85,000 to 90,000 distinct CDR3 sequences; roughly 25% were observed only once. The top ten constitute approximately 0.78% of the sample.

Naive CD8 T cell libraries were made from 20,000 to 1,000,000 sorted cells using 10%, 30% or 50% of purified RNA. Naive CD8 T cells were FACS-sorted as CD8+CD4-CCR7+CD45RA+ on a BD FACSAria II into RLT Plus buffer. To test detection sensitivity, Jurkat RNA equal to around 10 TCR copies was added to samples of 20,000-1,000,000 naive CD8 T cells. Enrichment of CD8 T cells was performed with RosetteSep CD8+ T Cell Enrichment Cocktail and Ficoll-Paque, after which ACK red cell lysis was carried out. The germline V gene sets CDR1 to MNHEY and CDR2 to SVGEGT. The CDR3 contains 13 residues, cysteine and phenylalanine counted. Of all the DNA, just the CDR3 is kept, 39 bases in frame from base 1. Cut back by 0 bases and 15 bases, the V and J ends lie 15 bases apart. The investigation overall reported the following: The naive libraries included spiked-in Jurkat TCR RNA (10 copies' worth), and this RNA is not part of the donor repertoire. When barcode sub-clustering was omitted, TCR diversity was inflated by chimeric consensus sequences, with chimeras reaching as high as 47%. Modeling indicated about 3 TCR RNA copies recovered per cell, compared with about 10 by digital PCR, which implies a capture efficiency of approximately 31%. In CMV-specific effector cells, over 97% of molecules were held by clones above 20 RNA copies, whereas under 1% of molecules were held by such clones in naive cells. Spiked-in Jurkat TCR RNA equal to a single cell's worth was reported to be detectable even within 1,100,000 naive CD8 T cells. Identical TCR molecules sharing a barcode could cause highly expanded clone sizes to be underestimated.

There are a few counts of this clonotype. Its specific antigen is unknown. No qualities accompany the bases; no much larger clone lies one base away. The rearrangement joined TRBV6-2 or TRBV6-3 to TRBJ2-1, with no confidently assigned D gene. The clonotype was recovered from a human donor in good health. Some libraries in this study had Jurkat cell RNA spiked in. The source material was naive CD8+ T cells from blood, with Jurkat cell RNA spiked in. Reading the label with the study, this specimen's cell subset or site is: FACS-sorted CD8+CD4-CCR7+CD45RA+ naive T cells. The sequenced DNA is TGTGCCAGCAGTTACTCGAATTCGATTCGTCGGTTCTTC. Its coded protein is CASSYSNSIRRFF.